The rows below give T cell receptor beta chains drawn from one sample of a study of T cell responses to AZD1222 COVID-19 vaccine. This table comes from immunoSEQ multiplex PCR, and its TCRdb copy is limited to in-frame clones, with some not included. The sample yields some 140,000 clones, 70% to 90% seen once. The material was peripheral blood, obtained on day 0 of AZD1222 vaccination. These receptor sequences come from an adult in good health. Each CDR3 is given with its conserved first and last residue. D genes are given only for firm matches. The size entry is marked missing in some rows and otherwise reads once, few, many or a size class.

>few|TRBJ1-5|-|TRBV29-1
TGCAGCGTGGCTGACGGTTGGTTGGGCAATCAGCCCCAGCATTTT
CSVADGWLGNQPQHF
>-|TRBJ1-2|TRBD1|TRBV11-2
TGTGCCAGCAGCTTAGATGGCGGGACAGGGTATGGCTACACCTTC
CASSLDGGTGYGYTF
>few|TRBJ2-3|-|TRBV5-1
TGCGCCAGCAGCTTCTCCCGGGATACGCAGTATTTT
CASSFSRDTQYF
>-|TRBJ1-2|TRBD1|TRBV6-5
TGTGCCAGCAGTTGGACAGGGGGGGCTAACTATGGCTACACCTTC
CASSWTGGANYGYTF
>few|TRBJ2-7|-|TRBV5-1
TGCGCCAGCACAAGCTCGGCGGGGAGCTCCTACGAGCAGTACTTC
CASTSSAGSSYEQYF
>-|TRBJ2-7|-|TRBV6-5
TGTGCCAGCAGTTACTCACCGACAGGTTACTCCTACGAGCAGTACTTC
CASSYSPTGYSYEQYF
>few|TRBJ1-5|TRBD1|TRBV6-5
TGTGCCAGTTGGGGACAGGGTAGACGGCCCCAGCATTTT
CASWGQGRRPQHF
>once|TRBJ2-3|-|TRBV7-2
TGTGCCAGCAGCTCAAATCGTGATACGCAGTATTTT
CASSSNRDTQYF
>-|TRBJ1-1|TRBD1|TRBV11-2
TGTGCCAGCAGCCTACGACAGGGGGCGATTGAAGCTTTCTTT
CASSLRQGAIEAFF
>-|TRBJ2-2|-|TRBV24-1
TGTGCCACCAGTGACCCGGGGCCCGCGAGGGAGCTGTTTTTT
CATSDPGPARELFF
>-|TRBJ2-7|-|TRBV6-2/TRBV6-3
TGTGCCAGCAGTTACTCAACCGTGTCCTACGAGCAGTACTTC
CASSYSTVSYEQYF
>-|TRBJ2-1|-|TRBV6-4
TGTGCCAGCAGTGACGGTATGGAGGACAAAGAGCAGTTCTTC
CASSDGMEDKEQFF
>-|TRBJ2-1|-|TRBV27
TGTGCCAGCAGTTTAATTGGGACCCAGTCCTACAATGAGCAGTTCTTC
CASSLIGTQSYNEQFF
>-|TRBJ1-4|-|TRBV6-5
TGTGCCAGCAGGAAGATTGAACCTAATGAAAAACTGTTTTTT
CASRKIEPNEKLFF
>-|TRBJ2-2|TRBD2|TRBV28
TGTGCCAGCATTTCCCCGGGGGGTAGCAGCTACGGGGAGCTGTTTTTT
CASISPGGSSYGELFF
>-|TRBJ1-5|-|TRBV7-2
TGTGCCAGCAGCTTAAGGCAGGGAGGTCAGCCCCAGCATTTT
CASSLRQGGQPQHF
>-|TRBJ2-7|TRBD2|TRBV3-1/TRBV3-2
TGTGCCAGCAGCCAAGCCCAAGCGGGACCTACTACGCAGCAGTACTTC
CASSQAQAGPTTQQYF
>-|TRBJ1-1|-|TRBV27
TGTGCCAGCACTGCGGGGAGGGAAGCTTTCTTT
CASTAGREAFF
>-|TRBJ1-6|TRBD1|TRBV2
TGTGCCAGCAGTGAAGATGGAGGGACAGGCAATTCACCCCTCCACTTT
CASSEDGGTGNSPLHF
>-|TRBJ1-1|-|TRBV7-9
TGTGCCAGCAGCTTAGCAGTGAGAGAAGAAGCTTTCTTT
CASSLAVREEAFF
>-|TRBJ1-2|-|TRBV5-4
TGTGCCAGCAGCTTGGAGGGAGGGTATGGCTACACCTTC
CASSLEGGYGYTF
>-|TRBJ1-4|-|TRBV5-4
TGTGCCAGCAGCTCCCAGGGGTCTTCGCCTAATGAAAAACTGTTTTTT
CASSSQGSSPNEKLFF
>-|TRBJ1-1|-|TRBV9
TGTGCCAGCAGCGTATCAAACACTGAAGCTTTCTTT
CASSVSNTEAFF
>-|TRBJ1-5|-|TRBV3-1/TRBV3-2
TGTGCCAGCAGCCAAGACGGCGGGCCCGGGCCCCAGCATTTT
CASSQDGGPGPQHF
>-|TRBJ2-3|-|TRBV7-3
TGTGCCAGCAGCATGACCGGGCACACAGATACGCAGTATTTT
CASSMTGHTDTQYF
>-|TRBJ1-2|-|TRBV30
TGTGCCTGGAGTGGCGGGCTACATTATTTCTATGGCTACACCTTC
CAWSGGLHYFYGYTF
>-|TRBJ2-2|-|TRBV5-1
TGCGCCAGCAAGGAACAGGCCGGCGCCGGGGAGCTGTTTTTT
CASKEQAGAGELFF
>-|TRBJ1-2|-|TRBV29-1
TGCAGTGCCTCTGGGGGCGGCTACACCTTC
CSASGGGYTF
>-|TRBJ1-1|-|TRBV29-1
TGCAGCGTGGCAGGGCTTGGGAACACTGAAGCTTTCTTT
CSVAGLGNTEAFF
>-|TRBJ2-1|-|TRBV11-2
TGTGCCAGCAGCCGCCTCGGGGCCCCTCCCTACAATGAGCAGTTCTTC
CASSRLGAPPYNEQFF
>-|TRBJ1-3|-|TRBV5-1
TGCGCCAGCAGCTTGTACGGCTCTGGAAACACCATATATTTT
CASSLYGSGNTIYF
>-|TRBJ1-1|TRBD1|TRBV24-1
TGTGCCACCAGTGAAAACAGGGGCGGCCGGGAAGCTTTCTTT
CATSENRGGREAFF
>-|TRBJ1-1|-|TRBV5-1
TGCGCCAGCTCACATACAGGGTTCACTGAAGCTTTCTTT
CASSHTGFTEAFF
>-|TRBJ1-2|-|TRBV7-9
TGTGCCAGCAGCTTCAACAGGGCTGGCTACACCTTC
CASSFNRAGYTF
>-|TRBJ1-6|-|TRBV3-1/TRBV3-2
TGTGCCAGCAGCCAGGGAAAGGTTGCCGGAGGGGTTTCACCCCTCCACTTT
CASSQGKVAGGVSPLHF
>-|TRBJ1-5|-|TRBV7-2
TGTGCCAGCAGCTTAGTTCGCGGTAATCAGCCCCAGCATTTT
CASSLVRGNQPQHF
>-|TRBJ2-7|-|TRBV19
TGTGCCAGTAGTATAAGCGGAGGTCGGAACGAGCAGTACTTC
CASSISGGRNEQYF
>-|TRBJ2-5|-|TRBV9
TGTGCCAGCAGCGTAGCTGTGGGCTTCCAAGAGACCCAGTACTTC
CASSVAVGFQETQYF
>-|TRBJ2-3|-|TRBV28
TGTGCCAGCAGTTTAATGGTCCGGACAGGGAGGGCAGATACGCAGTATTTT
CASSLMVRTGRADTQYF
>-|TRBJ1-6|TRBD1|TRBV30
TGTGCCTGGAGCTTCTCCGGGACAGGGGGCGATTCACCCCTCCACTTT
CAWSFSGTGGDSPLHF
>-|TRBJ1-1|-|TRBV6-1
TGTGCCAGCAGTGAAAACGGTCTCGTAGCTTTCTTT
CASSENGLVAFF
>-|TRBJ2-7|TRBD2|TRBV7-2
TGTGCCAGCAGCTTATCCCCGGGACTACTAACCTACGAGCAGTACTTC
CASSLSPGLLTYEQYF
>once|TRBJ1-5|-|TRBV27
TGTGCCAGCAGTTGGGCCCAGGGGAATCAGCCCCAGCATTTT
CASSWAQGNQPQHF
>-|TRBJ1-1|-|TRBV29-1
TGCAGCGTTGTGTCGGCTGAAGCTTTCTTT
CSVVSAEAFF
>-|TRBJ2-3|TRBD1|TRBV20-1
TGCAGTGCTAGTCAGGACAGGGGTAGTGGAGATACGCAGTATTTT
CSASQDRGSGDTQYF